The 25 T cell receptor beta chains in this list originate from one sample, sequenced in a study of T-cell memory formation after mild COVID-19. TCRdb re-derived calls from the 5' RACE reads in MiXCR, one entry per CDR3 protein. Found here are around 450,000 distinct CDR3 sequences, 20% of them singletons; the top ten hold around 8%. The sequenced material came from PBMCs or a T cell subset sorted from them (not recorded which). The receptors here all came from an adult woman who had mild COVID-19 (a few samples of this study predate the infection). Cell type and time point are not known.

This clonotype was counted only a few times. The gene calls are TRBV6-6 and TRBJ2-5, with 11 bases matching TRBD2. There are 14 residues in the CDR3. Trimming removed 7 bases from V and 4 bases from J; junction bases left unmatched: 5. The V gene's germline CDR1 is MNHNY and CDR2 SVGAGI (reference sequence). The CDR3 DNA is TGTGCCAGCAATGACCTAGCGGGAGGAGAGACCCAGTACTTC. Translation gives CASNDLAGGETQYF.

This clonotype showed up just a few times. The J gene is TRBJ2-1, the V gene TRBV6-2 or TRBV6-3; TRBD2 is a possible D gene (7 bases). Germline CDR1 MNHEY, CDR2 SVGEGT. V was pared by 5 bases and J by 7 bases, with 15 bases between. This CDR3 is built from 14 residues. CDR3 nucleotides: TGTGCCAGCAGTCTAGACGGGGGGCATAATGAGCAGTTCTTC. It is translated as CASSLDGGHNEQFF.

This clonotype was observed a handful of times. The CDR3 DNA sequence: TGCGCCAGCAGCTTTACGGGCCGATGGACTACTCGATGGGAACAACCGTATTTT. It yields the protein CASSFTGRWTTRWEQPYF. The chain uses TRBV5-1 and TRBJ2-3, with TRBD2 as a possible D gene (6 bases). Germline loops: CDR1 SGHRS, CDR2 YFSETQ. The V end lost 2 bases, the J end lost 14 bases, and 33 bases lay between the germline ends. The CDR3 runs 18 residues.

This clonotype has a handful of counts. This chain connects TRBV5-1 to TRBJ2-1; TRBD2 agrees at 11 bases. The CDR3 has 16 residues. From germline, CDR1 is SGHRS and CDR2 YFSETQ. Trimming at V came to 3 bases and at J to 4 bases, leaving 6 bases not matched to a gene. CDR3 protein: CASSSKTSGVYNEQFF. In nucleotides, the CDR3 is TGCGCCAGCAGCTCGAAGACTAGCGGGGTATACAATGAGCAGTTCTTC.

This clonotype was picked up a small number of times. This sequence joins TRBV4-1 and TRBJ2-3; D remains unclear. CDR3 length: 15 amino acids. Trimming stripped 0 bases from V and 4 bases from J, with 11 bases between. Germline lookup yields CDR1 MGHRA and CDR2 YSYEKL. The CDR3 nucleotides are TGCGCCAGCAGCCAAGATCTGGAAGTAGCAGATACGCAGTATTTT. The encoded protein is CASSQDLEVADTQYF.

The chain combines TRBV18 with TRBJ2-7; 8 bases map to TRBD1. V was clipped by 0 bases and J by 2 bases; unmatched bases: 3. This CDR3 has 15 amino acids. The germline gives CDR1 KGHSH, CDR2 LQKENI. CDR3 nucleotide sequence: TGTGCCAGCTCACCACCGAGACAGGGGACCTACGAGCAGTACTTC. This gives the protein CASSPPRQGTYEQYF.

This chain links TRBV7-9 with TRBJ1-1; 7 bases fit TRBD1. CDR3 length equals 15 residues. V lost 3 bases and J lost 4; bases outside the gene matches: 8. Germline assignment: CDR1 SEHNR and CDR2 FQNEAQ (reference sequence). The CDR3 sequence: CASSFSQGHSTEAFF. The CDR3 region has the DNA TGTGCCAGCAGCTTCTCACAGGGGCATAGCACTGAAGCTTTCTTT.

This chain uses TRBV4-1 with TRBJ2-7; maybe TRBD2 (6 bases). There are 15 residues in the CDR3. V lost 0 bases, J lost 4 bases, and 13 bases lay in between. CDR1 MGHRA and CDR2 YSYEKL come from the germline V gene. The CDR3 coding sequence is TGCGCCAGCAGCCAAGAGGAGTCCGCGGGGTACGAGCAGTACTTC. This translates into CASSQEESAGYEQYF.

This clonotype was picked up a small number of times. CDR3 residues: CASSFPSRDTQYF. The CDR3 DNA follows: TGTGCCAGCAGCTTTCCTAGCAGGGATACGCAGTATTTT. The V call is TRBV7-9, the J call TRBJ2-3, with D tentatively TRBD2 (5 bases). The germline V gene encodes CDR1 SEHNR and CDR2 FQNEAQ (reference sequence). V was clipped by 3 bases and J by 6 bases, with 10 bases between them. The CDR3 consists of 13 residues. Based on the CDR3 plus reference TRBV7-9 and TRBJ2-3, the full variable domain is DTGVSQNPRHKITKRGQNVTFRCDPISEHNRLYWYRQTLGQGPEFLTYFQNEAQLEKSRLLSDRFSAERPKGSFSTLEIQRTEQGDSAMYLCASSFPSRDTQYFGPGTRLTVL.

There are a few counts of this clonotype. The rearrangement uses TRBV20-1 and TRBJ2-7; D remains unclear. In germline, CDR1 is DFQATT, CDR2 SNEGSKA (reference sequence). CDR3 size: 13 residues. V lost 3 bases and J 5 bases, leaving 14 bases between the germline ends. Here the CDR3 DNA reads TGCAGTGCTAGCAGCCCCCCAGGCGACGAGCAGTACTTC. Protein product: CSASSPPGDEQYF.

The genes are TRBV6-2 or TRBV6-3 and TRBJ2-1; no definite D call. Looked up from germline, CDR1 is MNHEY and CDR2 is SVGEGT. This CDR3 has 14 amino acids. The V gene lost 2 bases and the J gene lost 2 bases, with 7 bases spanning the gap. The CDR3: CASSYRLAYNEQFF. The CDR3 DNA reads as TGTGCCAGCAGTTACAGGCTAGCCTACAATGAGCAGTTCTTC.

This clonotype was seen a handful of times. The rearrangement uses TRBV10-3 and TRBJ2-3; weak D call: TRBD2 (5 bases). The CDR3 has 14 amino acids. Trimming stripped 3 bases from V and 4 bases from J, with 11 bases between. Germline V CDR1 and CDR2: ENHRY, SYGVKD. CDR3 loop: CAISDARAPDTQYF. The CDR3 DNA is TGTGCCATCAGTGATGCGCGGGCCCCAGATACGCAGTATTTT.

In its sample, this clonotype was seen a few times. The rearrangement joins TRBV18 to TRBJ1-1; D gene unclear. Trimming cost V 2 bases and J 3 bases, with 16 bases left between them. There are 16 residues in the CDR3. CDR1 KGHSH and CDR2 LQKENI come from the germline V gene. This CDR3 reads CASSPYWTDRDTEAFF. CDR3 coding DNA: TGTGCCAGCTCACCATACTGGACGGACCGAGACACTGAAGCTTTCTTT.

The chain joins TRBV4-1 to TRBJ1-3; 10 bases line up with TRBD1. The CDR3 is 15 amino acids. Germline V lookup: CDR1 MGHRA, CDR2 YSYEKL. The junction had 1 base not matched to a gene; V was cut back by 3 bases and J by 2 bases. The CDR3 DNA follows: TGCGCCAGCAGCCAGGGGACAGGGGCTGGAAACACCATATATTTT. It codes for CASSQGTGAGNTIYF.

The V call is TRBV4-2, the J call TRBJ2-2; TRBD1 agrees at 11 bases. The germline V gene encodes CDR1 LGHNA and CDR2 YNFKEQ. The CDR3 contains 17 residues. After removal of 2 bases from V and 3 bases from J, the junction contained 5 bases not matched to a gene. Here the CDR3 reads CASSQRTGGLDTGELFF. The CDR3 bases are TGTGCCAGCAGCCAAAGGACAGGGGGCTTGGACACCGGGGAGCTGTTTTTT.

The chain combines TRBV27 with TRBJ2-2; D is undetermined. The CDR3 contains 14 residues. The V and J ends lost 6 bases and 2 bases respectively, with 10 bases between them. Germline V gives CDR1 MNHEY, CDR2 SMNVEV (reference sequence). Written as DNA, the CDR3 is TGTGCCAGCAGACCCGACACTAACACCGGGGAGCTGTTTTTT. Its translation: CASRPDTNTGELFF.

The chain has TRBV27 and TRBJ1-2; tentatively, D is TRBD1 (6 bases). Germline lookup yields CDR1 MNHEY and CDR2 SMNVEV (reference sequence). The CDR3 contains 15 residues. Trimming removed 0 bases at V and 4 bases at J, with 12 bases between. The DNA of the CDR3 is TGTGCCAGCAGTTTATCTGTGGGGGCTCCCTATGGCTACACCTTC. Translating gives CASSLSVGAPYGYTF.

V gene TRBV12-3 or TRBV12-4 combines with J gene TRBJ2-1; no definite D call. Trimming removed 2 bases at V and 0 bases at J, with 8 bases between. The CDR3 covers 15 residues. CDR3 amino acids: CASSLQASSYNEQFF. CDR3 DNA: TGTGCCAGCAGTTTACAGGCCAGCTCCTACAATGAGCAGTTCTTC.

The rearrangement uses TRBV6-1 and TRBJ1-1, with D unresolved. Germline-derived CDR1 and CDR2 are MNHNS and SASEGT. Trimming stripped 2 bases from V and 11 bases from J, with 12 bases between. This CDR3 is built from 12 residues. CDR3 protein: CASSERPGWAFF. The CDR3 DNA reads as TGTGCCAGCAGTGAACGGCCGGGTTGGGCTTTCTTT.

The chain employs TRBV5-5 and TRBJ1-1; tentative D call: TRBD1 (6 bases). The length of the CDR3 is 16 residues. Germline CDR1 reads SGHKS; CDR2 reads YYEKEE (reference sequence). V was clipped by 0 bases and J by 1 base, with 13 bases between them. CDR3 sequence reads: CASSLGSLRGNTEAFF. For the CDR3, the DNA is TGTGCCAGCAGCTTGGGAAGCCTCAGGGGGAACACTGAAGCTTTCTTT.

This clonotype was seen a handful of times. The V call is TRBV12-5, the J call TRBJ1-2, with D perhaps TRBD1 (6 bases). The CDR3 totals 12 residues. Trimming pared 9 bases from V and 2 bases from J, leaving 10 bases between. Looked up from germline, CDR1 is LGHNT and CDR2 is FRNRAP. The CDR3 spells CASRDNNYGYTF. The CDR3 region has the DNA TGTGCTAGCCGGGACAACAACTATGGCTACACCTTC.

This clonotype turned up a few times. The chain is built from TRBV2 and TRBJ1-5; D uncertain. The CDR3 runs to 12 residues. V was cut by 4 bases and J by 4 bases, with 5 bases left in between. Germline CDR1 is SNHLY and CDR2 is FYNNEI. Here the CDR3 reads CASSAQNQPQHF. In DNA, the CDR3 is TGTGCCAGCAGTGCCCAAAATCAGCCCCAGCATTTT.

The sample holds a few counts of this clonotype. The chain has TRBV6-5 and TRBJ2-5; 7 bases fit TRBD1. Germline lookup yields CDR1 MNHEY and CDR2 SVGAGI. The V gene end was trimmed by 2 bases and the J gene end by 5 bases; junction bases not matched to a gene: 5. This CDR3 contains 14 residues. The CDR3 spells CASSYRRGGETQYF. As DNA, the CDR3 is TGTGCCAGCAGTTACAGGCGAGGGGGCGAGACCCAGTACTTC.

The table lists this clonotype with a few counts. This chain connects TRBV7-2 to TRBJ1-4, with D hard to call. This CDR3 is built from 15 residues. Trimming stripped 1 base from V and 7 bases from J, with 13 bases between. CDR1 is SGHTA, CDR2 FQGNSA, per germline. The CDR3 sequence: CASSLEWGSGEKLFF. The CDR3 DNA reads TGTGCCAGCAGCTTAGAATGGGGATCAGGTGAAAAACTGTTTTTT.

The chain recombines TRBV27 with TRBJ1-1; TRBD1 matches at 7 bases. With V trimmed by 5 bases and J by 0 bases, 9 bases remained unmatched. The CDR3 is 16 residues long. Germline V gives CDR1 MNHEY, CDR2 SMNVEV (reference sequence). The CDR3 protein is CASSPRATGLNTEAFF. CDR3 DNA: TGTGCCAGCAGTCCTCGCGCGACAGGGCTGAACACTGAAGCTTTCTTT.